The 10 T cell receptor beta chains below come from one sample, sequenced in a study of neoadjuvant nivolumab and ipilimumab in lung cancer. Using immunoSEQ multiplex PCR, the repertoire was profiled, and TCRdb retains in-frame clones only, with some absent. The sample lists about 38,000 clones, approximately 89% occurring once. The sequences come from peripheral blood, collected before neoadjuvant nivolumab, alone or with ipilimumab. Receptors originate from an adult with non-small cell lung cancer.

The chain has TRBV10-3 and TRBJ1-2, with a tentative D call TRBD1 (5 bases). This CDR3 spans 14 amino acids. Per germline, CDR1 ENHRY and CDR2 SYGVKD. V dropped 7 bases and J dropped 2 bases, with 14 bases sitting between them. The CDR3 sequence is CAITTTVPNYGYTF. In nucleotides, the CDR3 is TGTGCCATCACCACGACAGTCCCCAACTATGGCTACACCTTC.

The rearrangement joins TRBV2 to TRBJ1-1, with TRBD1 as a possible D gene (6 bases). Germline V lookup: CDR1 SNHLY, CDR2 FYNNEI. The CDR3 length is 16 residues. V was cut by 6 bases and J by 0 bases, with 17 bases left in between. In nucleotides, the CDR3 is TGTGCCAGCAGAAAAGGACGGGGGGCAATGAACACTGAAGCTTTCTTT. As protein: CASRKGRGAMNTEAFF.

A single count supports this clone. The chain links TRBV19 to TRBJ2-1; D unresolved. The CDR3 has 15 amino acids. Trimming left V 2 bases short and J 8 bases short, with 16 bases between. Per the germline V gene, CDR1 is LNHDA and CDR2 is SQIVND (reference sequence). The CDR3 reads CASSIKGPTFDEQFF. The CDR3 DNA is TGTGCCAGTAGTATAAAGGGTCCTACCTTCGATGAGCAGTTCTTC. Using reference TRBV19 and TRBJ2-1 for the parts outside the CDR3, the full variable domain is DGGITQSPKYLFRKEGQNVTLSCEQNLNHDAMYWYRQDPGQGLRLIYYSQIVNDFQKGDIAEGYSVSREKKESFPLTVTSAQKNPTAFYLCASSIKGPTFDEQFFGPGTRLTVL.

This chain joins TRBV7-8 and TRBJ1-1, with D perhaps matching TRBD1 (6 bases). V was clipped by 1 base and J by 3 bases, with 18 bases between them. CDR3 length: 17 amino acids. Germline CDR1 and CDR2: SGHVS and FQNEAQ. This CDR3 reads CASSLGVGTSFHTEAFF. The CDR3, as DNA: TGTGCCAGCAGCTTAGGTGTGGGGACAAGTTTCCACACTGAAGCTTTCTTT.

V gene TRBV6-1 combines with J gene TRBJ2-1, with D hard to call. This CDR3 comprises 12 residues. The germline V gene encodes CDR1 MNHNS and CDR2 SASEGT. Trimming removed 3 bases at V and 7 bases at J, with 7 bases between. CDR3 nucleotides: TGTGCCAGCAGTGAGGTGGGGAATGAGCAGTTCTTC. Its translation: CASSEVGNEQFF.

CDR3 sequence reads: CASSDGTSGGRSYEQYF. CDR3 nucleotides: TGTGCCAGCAGCGACGGGACTAGCGGAGGGAGGTCCTACGAGCAGTACTTC. The chain is built from TRBV7-9 and TRBJ2-7, with 11 bases lining up with TRBD2. The CDR3 runs to 17 residues. Germline lookup yields CDR1 SEHNR and CDR2 FQNEAQ (reference sequence). Trimming removed 5 bases from V and 1 base from J; junction bases left unmatched: 10.

The rearrangement joins TRBV5-1 to TRBJ1-3; D gene unclear. Between the trimmed V and J ends, which lost 4 bases and 0 bases, there was a span of 14 bases. CDR1 and CDR2 from the germline V gene are SGHRS and YFSETQ. The CDR3 length is 16 residues. CDR3 in amino acids: CASSPRLASSGNTIYF. CDR3 bases: TGCGCCAGCAGCCCTAGACTGGCGAGCTCTGGAAACACCATATATTTT.

The chain couples TRBV28 to TRBJ2-7, with TRBD1 matching over 9 bases. V shed 8 bases and J 6 bases; nucleotides not matched to a gene: 8. The CDR3 runs 13 residues. Germline V gene sequence: CDR1 MDHEN, CDR2 SYDVKM. The CDR3 DNA reads TGTGCCAGCGGGGGACAGGGCCCTCTCGAGCAGTACTTC. This translates into CASGGQGPLEQYF.

A remark on this clone: Other DNA sequences in this specimen translate into the identical CDR3. V gene TRBV30 combines with J gene TRBJ2-7; 8 bases align to TRBD1. The CDR3 totals 12 residues. From germline, CDR1 is GTSNPN and CDR2 SVGIG (reference sequence). The V segment lost 5 bases and the J segment 4 bases; nucleotides outside the gene matches: 4. This CDR3 is CAWGTGTYEQYF. CDR3 DNA: TGTGCCTGGGGGACAGGCACATACGAGCAGTACTTC.

This sequence joins TRBV6-6 and TRBJ2-7; 7 nucleotides align to TRBD1. J gave up 2 bases and V 4 bases, and 5 bases lay outside the gene matches. This CDR3 has 14 residues. Looked up from germline, CDR1 is MNHNY and CDR2 is SVGAGI (reference sequence). The CDR3 region has the DNA TGTGCCAGCAGTTCCGGGACAGCGACCTACGAGCAGTACTTC. Amino acid sequence: CASSSGTATYEQYF.